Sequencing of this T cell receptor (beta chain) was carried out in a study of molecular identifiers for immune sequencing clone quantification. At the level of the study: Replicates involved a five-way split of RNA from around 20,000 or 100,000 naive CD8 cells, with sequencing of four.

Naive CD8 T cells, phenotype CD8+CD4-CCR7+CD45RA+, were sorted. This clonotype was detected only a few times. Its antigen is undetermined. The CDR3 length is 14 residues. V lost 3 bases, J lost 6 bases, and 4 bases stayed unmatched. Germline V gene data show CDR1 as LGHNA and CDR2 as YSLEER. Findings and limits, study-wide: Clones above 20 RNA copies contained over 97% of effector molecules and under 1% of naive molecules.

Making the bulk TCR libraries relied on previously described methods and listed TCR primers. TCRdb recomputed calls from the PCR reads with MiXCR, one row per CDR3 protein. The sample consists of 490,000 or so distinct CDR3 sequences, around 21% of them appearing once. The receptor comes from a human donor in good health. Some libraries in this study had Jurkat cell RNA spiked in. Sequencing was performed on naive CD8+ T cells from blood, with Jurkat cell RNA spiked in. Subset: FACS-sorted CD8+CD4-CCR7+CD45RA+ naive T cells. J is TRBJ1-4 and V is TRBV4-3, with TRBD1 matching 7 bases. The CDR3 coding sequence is TGCGCCAGCAGCCACCCAGGACAGGATGAAAAACTGTTTTTT. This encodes CASSHPGQDEKLFF.